These 17 T cell receptor beta chains were sequenced from one sample in a study of regulatory T cells in long-lasting Graves disease. The TCR beta library used iRepertoire HTBI primers with Arm-PCR amplification of CDR3. TCRdb recomputed calls from the multiplex PCR reads with MiXCR, one row per CDR3 protein. The sample shows hundreds of thousands of distinct CDR3 sequences, 16% of them seen only once. The time point here: newly diagnosed GD, antithyroid drugs for less than 3 months. PBMC-extracted RNA yielded the TCR library. The sample was also reused in another study, on T cells in Graves' hyperthyroidism and ophthalmopathy.

Here the sequenced sample was peripheral blood mononuclear cells (PBMCs), taken at new diagnosis, from a patient treated with antithyroid drugs. The receptors derive from a woman aged 25 to 45 with Graves disease.

This clonotype was detected only a few times. The V gene is TRBV14, the J gene TRBJ2-1; 13 nucleotides line up with TRBD2. V lost 3 bases to trimming and J lost 11 bases; unmatched junction nucleotides: 10. There are 16 residues in the CDR3. The germline gives CDR1 SGHDN, CDR2 FVKESK. CDR3 sequence reads: CASSHFQLAGGGKQFF. The CDR3 nucleotides read TGTGCCAGCAGCCATTTCCAACTAGCGGGAGGGGGAAAGCAGTTCTTC.

To note about this clonotype: This may come from a read error, since a much larger clone is one base off. The chain employs TRBV20-1 and TRBJ2-5; 12 nucleotides line up with TRBD2. CDR3 length: 15 residues. Unmatched junction bases numbered 9, after V lost 6 bases and J lost 4 bases. The germline V gene has CDR1 DFQATT and CDR2 SNEGSKA (reference sequence). The CDR3 region is CSARLAGVYRETQYF. The DNA for the CDR3 is TGCAGTGCAAGACTAGCGGGAGTGTACCGAGAGACCCAGTACTTC.

The chain joins TRBV6-1 to TRBJ2-1, with D possibly TRBD1 on 5 matching bases. V was trimmed by 3 bases and J by 9 bases, leaving 18 bases between them. The germline gives CDR1 MNHNS, CDR2 SASEGT. The CDR3 spans 15 residues. The DNA of the CDR3 is TGTGCCAGCAGTGATAGGCTTGTTGCCCAGGGTGAGCAGTTCTTC. Protein product: CASSDRLVAQGEQFF.

The J gene is TRBJ1-5, the V gene TRBV6-1; D not resolved. V lost 4 bases to trimming and J lost 1 base, with 14 bases between them. This CDR3 is built from 16 residues. Germline V gene sequence: CDR1 MNHNS, CDR2 SASEGT. The CDR3 DNA reads TGTGCCAGCAGTGCACAGACCTCGGGGAGCAATCAGCCCCAGCATTTT. Its translation is CASSAQTSGSNQPQHF.

At least ten counts were recorded for this clonotype. The V gene is TRBV28, the J gene TRBJ1-2; D possibly corresponds to TRBD1 (6 bases). This CDR3 region has 13 residues. V was clipped by 3 bases and J by 7 bases, with 12 bases between them. The germline gives CDR1 MDHEN, CDR2 SYDVKM. CDR3 sequence reads: CASSLGTGTGYTF. The CDR3 bases are TGTGCCAGCAGTTTGGGTACAGGGACTGGCTACACCTTC.

In this sample, this clonotype turned up a few times. V is TRBV5-1 and J is TRBJ2-1; D might be TRBD1 or TRBD2, each matching 6 bases. The CDR3 contains 15 residues. Deletions cut 0 bases from V and 2 bases from J, with 9 bases between. Germline V gene lookup returns CDR1 SGHRS and CDR2 YFSETQ. Here the CDR3 reads CASSLAGATYNEQFF. Written as DNA, the CDR3 is TGCGCCAGCAGCTTGGCGGGGGCGACCTACAATGAGCAGTTCTTC.

This clonotype was found a few times. The chain combines TRBV6-5 with TRBJ2-7; TRBD1 aligns across 7 bases. CDR3 size: 15 residues. CDR1 is MNHEY and CDR2 is SVGAGI in the germline V gene. Trimming cost V 0 bases and J 1 base; bases outside gene matches: 3. CDR3 amino acids: CASSYSGTASYEQYF. The CDR3 DNA reads as TGTGCCAGCAGTTACTCCGGGACAGCTTCCTACGAGCAGTACTTC.

This clonotype was observed a handful of times. The V call is TRBV7-2, the J call TRBJ1-3; D gene uncertain. Germline CDR1 is SGHTA and CDR2 is FQGNSA. V was cut by 2 bases and J by 0 bases, with 8 bases left in between. This CDR3 comprises 15 residues. CDR3 loop: CASSLTRNSGNTIYF. The CDR3 nucleotides read TGTGCCAGCAGCTTAACGCGGAACTCTGGAAACACCATATATTTT.

This clonotype was detected ten times or more. The V and J genes are TRBV20-1 and TRBJ2-1; TRBD1 might be the D (6 bases). CDR3 length: 12 amino acids. V lost 2 bases and J lost 8, with 10 bases in between. Germline assignment: CDR1 DFQATT and CDR2 SNEGSKA (reference sequence). This CDR3 is CSARRYRDEQFF. For the CDR3, the DNA is TGCAGTGCTAGACGCTACAGGGATGAGCAGTTCTTC.

This clonotype has ten or more counts. CDR3 region: CATSDWLTGELFF. The CDR3 nucleotides are TGTGCCACCAGTGATTGGCTAACCGGGGAGCTGTTTTTT. The gene calls are TRBV24-1 and TRBJ2-2; D gene unclear. The V gene's germline CDR1 is KGHDR and CDR2 SFDVKD. The CDR3 totals 13 residues. Trimming removed 2 bases at V and 5 bases at J, with 5 bases between.

This clonotype was observed a single time. The chain uses TRBV13 and TRBJ2-1, with 8 bases that match TRBD1. CDR1 and CDR2 (germline): PRHDT, FYEKMQ (reference sequence). CDR3 length: 15 residues. V was pared by 2 bases and J by 4 bases, with 4 bases of the junction left unmatched. Here the CDR3 DNA reads TGTGCCAGCAGCTTAACAGGGGGTTTATACAATGAGCAGTTCTTC. Protein sequence: CASSLTGGLYNEQFF.

This chain links TRBV5-1 with TRBJ2-4, with D possibly TRBD1 on 6 matching bases. TRBJ2-5 matches the DNA end more closely, so the J call is doubtful. The germline CDR1 and CDR2 sequences are SGHRS and YFSETQ. The CDR3 spans 14 residues. The CDR3 coding sequence is TGCGCCAGCAGCGCCCCACAGGGAGAAGAGACCCAGTACTTC. Protein: CASSAPQGEETQYF.

This clonotype was counted at least ten times. This sequence joins TRBV3-1 and TRBJ2-3; TRBD1 agrees at 9 bases. CDR3 length: 15 residues. CDR1 is LGHDT, CDR2 YNNKEL, per germline (reference sequence). V shed 4 bases and J 4 bases; nucleotides not matched to a gene: 6. The CDR3 spells CASSPGQGVADTQYF. The CDR3 DNA is TGTGCCAGCAGCCCGGGACAGGGAGTCGCAGATACGCAGTATTTT.

On this clonotype itself: A read error may produce the germline difference seen at one junction end. The chain has TRBV20-1 and TRBJ2-7; D not resolved. The CDR3 has 17 amino acids. CDR1 is DFQATT and CDR2 is SNEGSKA in the germline V gene (reference sequence). Here the CDR3 reads CSARAFGLVVSSYGQYF. CDR3 nucleotides: TGCAGTGCTAGAGCATTTGGGTTGGTAGTTTCGTCGTACGGGCAGTACTTC.

This chain uses TRBV4-2 with TRBJ1-1; 7 bases align to TRBD1. The V gene's germline CDR1 is LGHNA and CDR2 YNFKEQ. The trim removed 2 bases at V and 6 bases at J, leaving 6 bases unmatched. The CDR3 consists of 14 residues. CDR3 nucleotide sequence: TGTGCCAGCAGCCAAACCAAGACAGGGCCTGAAGCTTTCTTT. As protein: CASSQTKTGPEAFF.

The chain recombines TRBV27 with TRBJ2-1; 9 bases map to TRBD2. Germline loops: CDR1 MNHEY, CDR2 SMNVEV (reference sequence). This CDR3 is built from 16 residues. J was trimmed by 6 bases and V by 5 bases; bases with no gene match: 11. Here the CDR3 reads CASSGRLAGEGNEQFF. CDR3 nucleotides: TGTGCCAGCAGTGGCCGCTTAGCGGGAGAGGGCAATGAGCAGTTCTTC.

The rearrangement links TRBV12-3 or TRBV12-4 to TRBJ1-1, with 10 bases matching TRBD1. This CDR3 comprises 13 residues. Trimming at V came to 5 bases and at J to 11 bases, leaving 8 bases not matched to a gene. CDR3 coding DNA: TGTGCCAGCAGTATGGACAGGGGGGTTCGCGCTTTCTTT. As protein: CASSMDRGVRAFF.